Listed here are 9 T cell receptor beta chains from one sample, sequenced in a study of a mutant IDH1 vaccine in newly diagnosed glioma. Which antigens these TCRs recognize remains unknown. Time point denoted: week 35, safety follow-up. Doses consisted of 300 ug of mutant IDH1 20-mer peptide each, paired with topical imiquimod. Data came from immunoSEQ multiplex PCR; TCRdb stores just in-frame clones and leaves some out. Among around 32,000 clones, 79% were seen once, and the ten largest hold 7.5% to 10%. The material sequenced was PBMCs, taken from a glioma patient whose treatment included an IDH1 peptide vaccine. Receptor source: a woman under 40 with glioma. Some clones in this sample may be carry-over from other donors' samples.

The chain joins TRBV19 to TRBJ1-5; D ambiguous. This CDR3 has 15 residues. Trimming pared 3 bases from V and 3 bases from J, leaving 12 bases between. Germline loops: CDR1 LNHDA, CDR2 SQIVND (reference sequence). The CDR3 DNA reads as TGTGCCAGTAGTATGGGCAGCGGTATCAATCAGCCCCAGCATTTT. Its translation is CASSMGSGINQPQHF.

The V and J genes are TRBV19 and TRBJ2-7, with 9 nucleotides matching TRBD1. V was pared by 6 bases and J by 4 bases, with 10 bases of the junction left unmatched. Germline CDR1 reads LNHDA; CDR2 reads SQIVND (reference sequence). This CDR3 spans 15 amino acids. The CDR3 here is CASSIQGTGSYEQYF. The CDR3 nucleotides are TGTGCCAGTAGCATACAGGGGACAGGGTCGTACGAGCAGTACTTC.

The gene calls are TRBV15 and TRBJ1-4; D is undetermined. CDR1 is LNHNV, CDR2 YYDKDF, per germline (reference sequence). The CDR3 consists of 12 residues. Trimming took off 3 bases at V and 8 bases at J, with 7 bases between the two ends. The DNA for the CDR3 is TGTGCCACCAGCAGGGGATTCGAAAAACTGTTTTTT. Translated: CATSRGFEKLFF.

This rearrangement joins TRBV27 to TRBJ2-5, with a tentative D call TRBD2 (5 bases). This CDR3 comprises 15 residues. The ends were cut back, 0 bases at V and 5 bases at J, with 13 bases in the middle. Germline values: CDR1 MNHEY, CDR2 SMNVEV (reference sequence). For the CDR3, the DNA is TGTGCCAGCAGTTTATCTTGGGGAGTCGATGAGACCCAGTACTTC. Amino acids: CASSLSWGVDETQYF.

The V and J genes are TRBV7-9 and TRBJ1-2; TRBD1 might be the D (5 bases). Germline loops: CDR1 SEHNR, CDR2 FQNEAQ (reference sequence). Between the trimmed V and J ends, which lost 1 base and 0 bases, there was a span of 6 bases. The CDR3 spans 14 residues. The DNA of the CDR3 is TGTGCCAGCAGCTTAGGACAGTCTAACTATGGCTACACCTTC. Encoded protein: CASSLGQSNYGYTF.

In its sample, this clone was seen once. V gene TRBV5-1 combines with J gene TRBJ2-4; perhaps TRBD2 as D (7 bases). The germline CDR1 and CDR2 sequences are SGHRS and YFSETQ. The CDR3 is made up of 12 amino acids. V lost 4 bases, J lost 14 bases, and 16 bases lay in between. The CDR3 bases are TGCGCCAGCAGCCCGGGTGAGGGGGGGAAGTACTTC. It specifies CASSPGEGGKYF.

The V call is TRBV7-2, the J call TRBJ1-1; TRBD1 might be the D (6 bases). The CDR3 sequence is 12 residues long. V lost 5 bases to trimming and J lost 7 bases, with 11 bases between them. Germline loops: CDR1 SGHTA, CDR2 FQGNSA. The CDR3 DNA is TGTGCCAGCAGCCGTAGGGGGAGTGAAGCTTTCTTT. Its protein product is CASSRRGSEAFF.

The J gene is TRBJ1-1, the V gene TRBV10-3; TRBD1 might be the D (5 bases). With 3 bases removed from V and 1 base from J, the gap between germline ends came to 6 bases. The germline gives CDR1 ENHRY, CDR2 SYGVKD. The CDR3 totals 13 residues. The CDR3 DNA is TGTGCCATCAGTGACCAGGGGAACACTGAAGCTTTCTTT. It codes for CAISDQGNTEAFF.

This clone showed up just a few times. The chain combines TRBV6-4 with TRBJ1-1; D is unresolved. The V end was cut by 2 bases, the J end by 1 base, with 5 bases between. The CDR3 covers 13 residues. CDR1 and CDR2 from the germline V gene are MRHNA and SNTAGT. CDR3 bases: TGTGCCAGCAGTGACAGGGCGAACACTGAAGCTTTCTTT. Translating it yields CASSDRANTEAFF.